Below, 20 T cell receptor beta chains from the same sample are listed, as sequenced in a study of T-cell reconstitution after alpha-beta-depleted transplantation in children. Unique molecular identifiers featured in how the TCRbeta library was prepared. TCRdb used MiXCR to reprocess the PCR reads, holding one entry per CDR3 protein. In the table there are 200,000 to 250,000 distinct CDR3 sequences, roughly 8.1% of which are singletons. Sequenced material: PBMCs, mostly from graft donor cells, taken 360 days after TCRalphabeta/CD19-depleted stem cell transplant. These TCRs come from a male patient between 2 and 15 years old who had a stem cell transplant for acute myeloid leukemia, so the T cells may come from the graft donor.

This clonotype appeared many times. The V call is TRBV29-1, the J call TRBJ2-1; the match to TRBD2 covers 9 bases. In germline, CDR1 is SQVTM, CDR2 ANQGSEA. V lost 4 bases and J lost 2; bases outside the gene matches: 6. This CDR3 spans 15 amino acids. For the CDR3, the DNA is TGCAGCGTTGTCTTGGCTAGCGGGACCTACAATGAGCAGTTCTTC. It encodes CSVVLASGTYNEQFF.

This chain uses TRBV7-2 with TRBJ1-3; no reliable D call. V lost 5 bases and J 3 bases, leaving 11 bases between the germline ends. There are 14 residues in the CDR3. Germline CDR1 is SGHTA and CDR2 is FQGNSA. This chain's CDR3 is CASSLWFFGNTIYF. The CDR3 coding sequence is TGTGCCAGCAGCCTATGGTTTTTTGGAAACACCATATATTTT.

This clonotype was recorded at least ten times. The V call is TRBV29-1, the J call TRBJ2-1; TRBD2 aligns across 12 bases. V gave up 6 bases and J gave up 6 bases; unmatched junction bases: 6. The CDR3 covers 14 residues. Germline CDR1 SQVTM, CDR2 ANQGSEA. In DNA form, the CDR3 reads TGCAGCGTATTGACTAGCGGGAGAACCAATGAGCAGTTCTTC. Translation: CSVLTSGRTNEQFF.

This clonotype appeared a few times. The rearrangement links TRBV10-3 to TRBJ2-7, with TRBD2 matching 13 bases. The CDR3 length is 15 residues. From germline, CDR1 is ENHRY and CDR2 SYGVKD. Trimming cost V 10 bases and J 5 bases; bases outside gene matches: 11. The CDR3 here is CASASGLAGINEQYF. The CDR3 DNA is TGTGCCAGCGCATCGGGACTAGCGGGAATCAACGAGCAGTACTTC.

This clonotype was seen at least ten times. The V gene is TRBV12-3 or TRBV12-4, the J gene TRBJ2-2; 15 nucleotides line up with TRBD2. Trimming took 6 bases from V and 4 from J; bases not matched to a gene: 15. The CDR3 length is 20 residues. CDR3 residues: CASSKILGLAGGFGTGELFF. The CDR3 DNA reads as TGTGCCAGCAGCAAAATATTGGGACTAGCGGGAGGTTTTGGCACCGGGGAGCTGTTTTTT.

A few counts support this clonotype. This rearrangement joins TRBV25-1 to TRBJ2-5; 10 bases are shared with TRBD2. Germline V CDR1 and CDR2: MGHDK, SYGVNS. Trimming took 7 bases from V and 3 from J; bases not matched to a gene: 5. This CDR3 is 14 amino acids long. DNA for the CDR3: TGTGCCAGCAAAAAGCGGGGGGGCAAAGAGACCCAGTACTTC. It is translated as CASKKRGGKETQYF. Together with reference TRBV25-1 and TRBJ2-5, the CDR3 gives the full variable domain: EADIYQTPRYLVIGTGKKITLECSQTMGHDKMYWYQQDPGMELHLIHYSYGVNSTEKGDLSSESTVSRIRTEHFPLTLESARPSHTSQYLCASKKRGGKETQYFGPGTRLLVL.

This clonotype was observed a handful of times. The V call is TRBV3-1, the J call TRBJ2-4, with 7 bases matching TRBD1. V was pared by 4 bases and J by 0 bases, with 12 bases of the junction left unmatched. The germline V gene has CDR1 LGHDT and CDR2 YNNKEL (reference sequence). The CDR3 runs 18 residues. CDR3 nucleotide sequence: TGTGCCAGCAGCCCGAAACGAGGGACAGATCTAGCCAAAAACATTCAGTACTTC. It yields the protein CASSPKRGTDLAKNIQYF. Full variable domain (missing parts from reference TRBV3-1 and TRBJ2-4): DTAVSQTPKYLVTQMGNDKSIKCEQNLGHDTMYWYKQDSKKFLKIMFSYNNKELIINETVPNRFSPKSPDKAHLNLHINSLELGDSAVYFCASSPKRGTDLAKNIQYFGAGTRLSVL.

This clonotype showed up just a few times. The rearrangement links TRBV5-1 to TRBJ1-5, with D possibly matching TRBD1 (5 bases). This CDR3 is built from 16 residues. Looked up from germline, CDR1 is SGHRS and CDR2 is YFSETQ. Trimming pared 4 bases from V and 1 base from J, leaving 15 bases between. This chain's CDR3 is CASSIGVLGSNQPQHF. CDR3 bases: TGCGCCAGCAGCATAGGGGTTTTAGGAAGCAATCAGCCCCAGCATTTT.

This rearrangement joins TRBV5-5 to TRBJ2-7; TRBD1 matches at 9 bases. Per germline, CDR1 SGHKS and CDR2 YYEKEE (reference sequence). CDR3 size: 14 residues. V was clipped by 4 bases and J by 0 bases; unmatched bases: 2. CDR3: CASSGQGISYEQYV. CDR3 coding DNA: TGTGCCAGCAGCGGACAGGGGATCTCCTACGAGCAGTACGTC.

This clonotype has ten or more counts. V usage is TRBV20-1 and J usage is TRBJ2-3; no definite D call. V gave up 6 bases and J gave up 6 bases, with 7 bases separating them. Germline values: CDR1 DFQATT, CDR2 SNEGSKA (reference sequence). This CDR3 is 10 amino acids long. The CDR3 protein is CSARMDTQYF. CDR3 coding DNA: TGCAGTGCAAGGATGGATACGCAGTATTTT.

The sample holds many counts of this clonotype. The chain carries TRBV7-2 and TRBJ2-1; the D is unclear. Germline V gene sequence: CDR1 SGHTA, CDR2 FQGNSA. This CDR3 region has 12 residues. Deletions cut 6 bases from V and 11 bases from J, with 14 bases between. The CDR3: CASSGSLGKQFF. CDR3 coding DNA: TGTGCCAGCAGTGGGTCCCTCGGTAAGCAGTTCTTC.

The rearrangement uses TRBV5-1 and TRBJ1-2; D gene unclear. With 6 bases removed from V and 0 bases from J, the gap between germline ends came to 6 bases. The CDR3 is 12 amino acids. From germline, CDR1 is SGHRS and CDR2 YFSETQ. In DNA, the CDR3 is TGCGCCAGCAAACCTTCTAACTATGGCTACACCTTC. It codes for CASKPSNYGYTF.

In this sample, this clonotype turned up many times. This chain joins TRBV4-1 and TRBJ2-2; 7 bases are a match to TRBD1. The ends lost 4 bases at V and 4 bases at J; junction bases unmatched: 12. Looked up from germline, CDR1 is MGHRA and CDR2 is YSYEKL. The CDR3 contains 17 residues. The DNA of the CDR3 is TGCGCCAGCAGCCTCCTTCAGGGGGACGGGTTCACCGGGGAGCTGTTTTTT. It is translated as CASSLLQGDGFTGELFF.

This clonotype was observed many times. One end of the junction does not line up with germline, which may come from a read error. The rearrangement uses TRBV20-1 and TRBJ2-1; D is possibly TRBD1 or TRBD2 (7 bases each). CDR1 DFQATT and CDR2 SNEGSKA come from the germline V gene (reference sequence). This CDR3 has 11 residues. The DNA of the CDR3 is TGCAGTGCTAGCCTTAGACAGGGAGGGGTCTTC. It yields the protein CSASLRQGGVF.

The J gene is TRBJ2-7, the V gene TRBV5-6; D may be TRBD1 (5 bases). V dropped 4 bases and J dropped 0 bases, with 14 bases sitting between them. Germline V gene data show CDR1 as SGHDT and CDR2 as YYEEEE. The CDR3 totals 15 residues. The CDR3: CASSLGQPCSYEQYV. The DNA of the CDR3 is TGTGCCAGCAGCCTGGGGCAGCCTTGCTCCTACGAGCAGTACGTC.

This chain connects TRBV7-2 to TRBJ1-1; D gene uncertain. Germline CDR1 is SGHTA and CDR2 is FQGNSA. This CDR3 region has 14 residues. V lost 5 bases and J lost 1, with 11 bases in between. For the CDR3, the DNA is TGTGCCAGCAGCCTTCACAGAAAGAACACTGAAGCTTTCTTT. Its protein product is CASSLHRKNTEAFF.

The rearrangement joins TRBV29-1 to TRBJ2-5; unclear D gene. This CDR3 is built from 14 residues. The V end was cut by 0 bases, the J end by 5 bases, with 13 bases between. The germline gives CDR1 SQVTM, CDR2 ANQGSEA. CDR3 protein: CSVEDPTGGETQYF. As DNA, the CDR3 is TGCAGCGTTGAAGATCCAACGGGTGGGGAGACCCAGTACTTC.

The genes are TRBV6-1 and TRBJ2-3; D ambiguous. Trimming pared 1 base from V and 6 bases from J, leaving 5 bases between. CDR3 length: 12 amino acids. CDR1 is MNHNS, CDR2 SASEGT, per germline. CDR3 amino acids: CASSEVSDTQYF. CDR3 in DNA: TGTGCCAGCAGTGAAGTTAGTGATACGCAGTATTTT.

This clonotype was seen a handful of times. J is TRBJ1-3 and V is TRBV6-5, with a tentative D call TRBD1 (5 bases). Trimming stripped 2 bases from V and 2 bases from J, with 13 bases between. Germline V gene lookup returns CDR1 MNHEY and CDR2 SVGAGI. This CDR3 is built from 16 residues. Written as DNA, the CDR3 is TGTGCCAGCAGTTACGGGAGGGGTTCTGCTGGAAACACCATATATTTT. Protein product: CASSYGRGSAGNTIYF.

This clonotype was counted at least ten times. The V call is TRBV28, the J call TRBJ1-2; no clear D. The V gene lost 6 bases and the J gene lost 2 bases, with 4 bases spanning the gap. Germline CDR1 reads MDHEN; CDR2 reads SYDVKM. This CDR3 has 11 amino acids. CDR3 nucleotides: TGTGCCAGCAGCTTGAACTATGGCTACACCTTC. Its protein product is CASSLNYGYTF.